This T cell receptor (beta chain) was identified during a study of CD8 T cells in ankylosing spondylitis. Points from the study as a whole: Roughly eight highly homologous variants made up a TCR beta motif that seemed to typify ankylosing spondylitis blood. Matched ankylosing spondylitis synovial fluid reportedly contained a significantly enriched population of disease-linked clones.

On this clonotype itself: The antigen is unknown.

The CDR3 runs to 15 residues. The V gene lost 5 bases and the J gene lost 0 bases, with 11 bases spanning the gap. Germline-derived CDR1 and CDR2 are SNHLY and FYNNEI. Quantitative 5'-RACE with molecular barcodes generated TCR beta libraries. From the 5' RACE reads, TCRdb called clonotypes with MiXCR, one entry per CDR3 protein. The data hold roughly 450,000 distinct CDR3 sequences, with 25% to 30% observed a single time. The sequence came from a male donor with ankylosing spondylitis. This rearrangement joins TRBV2 to TRBJ2-1; weak D call: TRBD2 (5 bases). Sequencing used blood, either unsorted or a sorted T cell fraction (not recorded which). The CDR3 protein is CASSIGRTSYNEQFF. The CDR3 bases are TGTGCCAGCAGTATTGGGAGAACCTCCTACAATGAGCAGTTCTTC.